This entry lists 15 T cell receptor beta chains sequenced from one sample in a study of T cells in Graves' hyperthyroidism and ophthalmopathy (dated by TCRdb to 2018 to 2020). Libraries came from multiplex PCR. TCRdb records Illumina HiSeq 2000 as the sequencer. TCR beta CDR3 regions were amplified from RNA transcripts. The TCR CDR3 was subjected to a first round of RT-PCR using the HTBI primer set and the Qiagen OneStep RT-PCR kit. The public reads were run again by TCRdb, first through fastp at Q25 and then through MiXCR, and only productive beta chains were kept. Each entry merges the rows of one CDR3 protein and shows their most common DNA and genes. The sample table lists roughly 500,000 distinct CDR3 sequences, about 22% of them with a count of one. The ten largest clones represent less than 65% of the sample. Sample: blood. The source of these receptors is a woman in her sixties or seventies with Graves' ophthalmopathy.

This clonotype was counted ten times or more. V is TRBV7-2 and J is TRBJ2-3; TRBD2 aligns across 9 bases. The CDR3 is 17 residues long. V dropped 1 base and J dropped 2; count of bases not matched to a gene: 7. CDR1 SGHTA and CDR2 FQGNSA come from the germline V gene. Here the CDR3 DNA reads TGTGCCAGCAGCTTAGGCCCGCTAGCGGGGTTCACAGATACGCAGTATTTT. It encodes CASSLGPLAGFTDTQYF.

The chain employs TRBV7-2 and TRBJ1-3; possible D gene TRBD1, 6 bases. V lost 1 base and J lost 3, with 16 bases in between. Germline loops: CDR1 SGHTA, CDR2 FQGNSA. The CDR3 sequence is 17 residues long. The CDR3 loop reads CASSLGGGERSGNTIYF. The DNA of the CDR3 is TGTGCCAGCAGCTTAGGGGGGGGCGAGCGGAGTGGAAACACCATATATTTT.

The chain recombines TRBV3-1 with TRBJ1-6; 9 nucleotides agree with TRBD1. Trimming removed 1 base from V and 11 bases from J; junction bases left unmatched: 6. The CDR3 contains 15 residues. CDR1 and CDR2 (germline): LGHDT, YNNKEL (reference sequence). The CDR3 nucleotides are TGTGCCAGCAGCCAAGGAACAAGGACAGGGGCACCCCTCCACTTT. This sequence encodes CASSQGTRTGAPLHF. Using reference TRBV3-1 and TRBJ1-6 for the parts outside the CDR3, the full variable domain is DTAVSQTPKYLVTQMGNDKSIKCEQNLGHDTMYWYKQDSKKFLKIMFSYNNKELIINETVPNRFSPKSPDKAHLNLHINSLELGDSAVYFCASSQGTRTGAPLHFGNGTRLTVT.

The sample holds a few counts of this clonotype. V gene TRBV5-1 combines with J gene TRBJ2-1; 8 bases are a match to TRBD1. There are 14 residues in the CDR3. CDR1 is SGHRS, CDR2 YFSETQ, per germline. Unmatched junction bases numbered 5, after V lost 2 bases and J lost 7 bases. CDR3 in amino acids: CASSLGQGQNEQFF. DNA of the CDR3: TGCGCCAGCAGCTTAGGACAGGGTCAAAATGAGCAGTTCTTC.

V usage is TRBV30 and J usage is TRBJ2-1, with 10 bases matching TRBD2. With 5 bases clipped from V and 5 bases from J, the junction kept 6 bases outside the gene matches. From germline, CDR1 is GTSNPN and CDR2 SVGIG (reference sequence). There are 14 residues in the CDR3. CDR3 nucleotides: TGTGCCTGGCGAGGACTAGCGGAACACAATGAGCAGTTCTTC. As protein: CAWRGLAEHNEQFF.

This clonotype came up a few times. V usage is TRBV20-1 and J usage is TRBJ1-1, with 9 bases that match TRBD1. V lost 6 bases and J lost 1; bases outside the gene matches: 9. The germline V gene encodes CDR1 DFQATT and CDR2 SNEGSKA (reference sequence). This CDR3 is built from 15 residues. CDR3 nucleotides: TGCAGTGCCACCGCTCCGGGACAGGGGAACACTGAAGCTTTCTTT. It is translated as CSATAPGQGNTEAFF.

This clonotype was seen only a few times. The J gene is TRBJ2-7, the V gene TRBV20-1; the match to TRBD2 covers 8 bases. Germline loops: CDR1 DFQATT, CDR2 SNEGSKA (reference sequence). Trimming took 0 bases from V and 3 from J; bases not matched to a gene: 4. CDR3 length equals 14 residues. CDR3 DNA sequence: TGCAGTGCTAGAGATCCTAGCGGGTTCTACGAGCAGTACTTC. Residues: CSARDPSGFYEQYF.

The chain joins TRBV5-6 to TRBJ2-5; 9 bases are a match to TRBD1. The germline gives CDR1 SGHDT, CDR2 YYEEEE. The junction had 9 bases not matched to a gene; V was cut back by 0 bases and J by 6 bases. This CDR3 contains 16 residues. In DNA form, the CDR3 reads TGTGCCAGCAGCTTGGTATCCGGGACAGGGCTACAGACCCAGTACTTC. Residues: CASSLVSGTGLQTQYF.

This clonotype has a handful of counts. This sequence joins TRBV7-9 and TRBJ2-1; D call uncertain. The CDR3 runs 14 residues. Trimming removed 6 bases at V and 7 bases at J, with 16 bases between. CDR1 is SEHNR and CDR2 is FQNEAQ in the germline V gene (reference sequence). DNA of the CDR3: TGTGCCAGCAGACGTGACTCCACTCGGAATGAGCAGTTCTTC. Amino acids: CASRRDSTRNEQFF. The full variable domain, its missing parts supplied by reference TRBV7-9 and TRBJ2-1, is DTGVSQNPRHKITKRGQNVTFRCDPISEHNRLYWYRQTLGQGPEFLTYFQNEAQLEKSRLLSDRFSAERPKGSFSTLEIQRTEQGDSAMYLCASRRDSTRNEQFFGPGTRLTVL.

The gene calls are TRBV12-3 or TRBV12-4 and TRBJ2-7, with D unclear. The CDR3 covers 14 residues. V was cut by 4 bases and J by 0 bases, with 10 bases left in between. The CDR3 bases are TGTGCCAGCAGTTATGACTCTAGCTCCTACGAGCAGTACTTC. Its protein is CASSYDSSSYEQYF.

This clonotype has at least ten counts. The CDR3 region has the DNA TGTGCCAGCACGACCCGGGACCGACTTTTCTACGAGCAGTACTTC. This encodes CASTTRDRLFYEQYF. The chain uses TRBV28 and TRBJ2-7; D may correspond to TRBD1 or TRBD2 (5 bases each). Germline loops: CDR1 MDHEN, CDR2 SYDVKM. Trimming removed 7 bases at V and 3 bases at J, with 19 bases between. The CDR3 has 15 residues.

CDR3 sequence: CASSYSRLAYEQYF. The CDR3 nucleotides read TGTGCCAGCAGTTACTCCAGACTAGCCTACGAGCAGTACTTC. The V and J genes are TRBV6-5 and TRBJ2-7; D possibly corresponds to TRBD2 (6 bases). The CDR3 has 14 amino acids. Trimming cost V 0 bases and J 2 bases, with 8 bases left between them. Per germline, CDR1 MNHEY and CDR2 SVGAGI.

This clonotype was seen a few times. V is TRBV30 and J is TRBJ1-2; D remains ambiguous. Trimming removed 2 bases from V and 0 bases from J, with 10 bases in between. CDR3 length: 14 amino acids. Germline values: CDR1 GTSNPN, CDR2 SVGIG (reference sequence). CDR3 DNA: TGTGCCTGGAGTAGGCAGGCGGCTAACTATGGCTACACCTTC. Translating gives CAWSRQAANYGYTF.

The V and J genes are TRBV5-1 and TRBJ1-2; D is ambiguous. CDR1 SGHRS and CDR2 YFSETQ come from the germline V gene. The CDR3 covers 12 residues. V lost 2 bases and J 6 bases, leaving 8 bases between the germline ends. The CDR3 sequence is CASSFGDHGYTF. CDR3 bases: TGCGCCAGCAGCTTCGGGGATCATGGCTACACCTTC.

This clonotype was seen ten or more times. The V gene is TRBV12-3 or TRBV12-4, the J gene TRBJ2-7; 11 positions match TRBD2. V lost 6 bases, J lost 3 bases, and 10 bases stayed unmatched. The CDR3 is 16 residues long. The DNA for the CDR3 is TGTGCCAGCAGCGCGACTAGCGGGATTTTCTTCTACGAGCAGTACTTC. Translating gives CASSATSGIFFYEQYF.